This TCR beta chain was identified during a study of response to subunit inactivated influenza vaccine. Study results and caveats: Few new T cells, the authors suggested, are recruited by each seasonal influenza vaccination.

TCRdb recomputed calls from the RT-PCR reads with MiXCR, one row per CDR3 protein. The data show 550,000 to 650,000 distinct CDR3 sequences, about 12% seen once. Remarks on this clonotype: The antigen is unknown.

V lost 2 bases, J lost 2 bases, and 7 bases lay in between. The CDR3 has 14 residues. The germline V gene has CDR1 WSHSY and CDR2 SAAADI. This receptor was taken from a man aged 50 to 60 who received an inactivated influenza vaccine. The sequenced sample was PBMCs from blood, obtained on the day of vaccination. The chain recombines TRBV10-2 with TRBJ2-4; D is undetermined. CDR3 DNA sequence: TGCGCCAGCAGTGAGGGGTTTCCCAAAAACATTCAGTACTTC. Translated: CASSEGFPKNIQYF.